This entry describes one TCR beta chain. This table comes from immunoSEQ multiplex PCR, and its TCRdb copy is limited to in-frame clones, with some not included. The table records about 12,000 clones, about four fifths of them present only once. Germline V gives CDR1 SGHDT, CDR2 YYEEEE. Trimming removed 3 bases at V and 0 bases at J, with 7 bases between. The CDR3 runs to 14 residues. This entry comes from a study of graft-versus-host responses after intestinal transplantation. The chain couples TRBV5-6 to TRBJ1-5, with unresolved D. The TCR originated in a human patient who received an intestinal transplant, so some T cells may come from the graft donor. Sequences were derived from PBMCs, sampled around 300 days after intestinal transplant. The CDR3 region has the DNA TGTGCCAGCAGCTCAGTGGATAGCAATCAGCCCCAGCATTTT. This encodes CASSSVDSNQPQHF.